The clone carrying this TCR beta chain showed up just a few times. As yet, its antigen is unknown. Preparation of the TCRbeta library involved a method that used unique molecular identifiers. Using its own MiXCR run on the PCR reads, TCRdb lists one record per CDR3 protein. The data show some 200,000 distinct CDR3 sequences, with approximately 7% seen just once and more than 5.5% held by the top ten. This specimen comes from a study of T-cell reconstitution after alpha-beta-depleted transplantation in children. Whole-study results and caveats: Several hundred expanded graft clones reportedly supplied alpha-beta T cells about two months after transplant. Counts and diversity of T cells one year after transplant came mostly from newly produced T cells. Surviving recipient cells, namely T cells and thymic progenitors, were the source of high day-60 TCRbeta diversity in some patients.

This specimen was PBMCs, taken before TCRalphabeta/CD19-depleted stem cell transplant. The receptor was derived from a boy aged 2 to 10 with acute lymphoblastic leukemia, due to receive a stem cell transplant.

The CDR3 sequence is CASTPGSGNTIYF. In DNA, the CDR3 is TGTGCCAGCACCCCCGGGTCTGGAAACACCATATATTTT. This chain uses TRBV7-2 with TRBJ1-3; D gene uncertain. Germline CDR1 SGHTA, CDR2 FQGNSA. CDR3 length equals 13 residues. V lost 7 bases, J lost 1 base, and 8 bases lay in between.